These 8 T cell receptor beta chains were all obtained from the same sample, sequenced in a study of early T cells in non-severe SARS-CoV-2 infection. A single record per CDR3 protein comes from TCRdb applying MiXCR to the 5' RACE reads. The data hold about 49,000 distinct CDR3 sequences, with about 6.3% observed a single time. The sample was whole blood, taken at baseline. These receptors were collected from an adult who was a healthcare worker with PCR-confirmed SARS-CoV-2 infection or an uninfected control (not recorded which).

This clonotype was detected ten times or more. This sequence joins TRBV12-3 or TRBV12-4 and TRBJ2-2; D is unclear. The CDR3 totals 13 residues. V lost 9 bases to trimming and J lost 1 base, with 9 bases between them. The CDR3 loop reads CASYEVNTGELFF. The CDR3 region has the DNA TGTGCCAGTTACGAGGTGAACACCGGGGAGCTGTTTTTT.

The J gene is TRBJ2-1, the V gene TRBV4-3; a possible D gene is TRBD2 (5 bases). The germline CDR1 and CDR2 sequences are LGHNA and YSLEER. Trimming shortened V by 1 base and J by 5 bases, and 15 bases separated the two germline ends. This CDR3 region has 16 residues. CDR3 in amino acids: CASSQVVRVLNNEQFF. For the CDR3, the DNA is TGCGCCAGCAGCCAAGTCGTGCGGGTACTAAACAATGAGCAGTTCTTC.

This clonotype was counted ten times or more. The CDR3 nucleotides read TGTGCCAGCTCACCCGACAGGGTGAACACTGAAGCTTTCTTT. Amino acid sequence: CASSPDRVNTEAFF. This sequence joins TRBV18 and TRBJ1-1; 7 bases fit TRBD1. The length of the CDR3 is 14 residues. CDR1 is KGHSH and CDR2 is LQKENI in the germline V gene. J was trimmed by 0 bases and V by 3 bases; bases with no gene match: 1.

This clonotype occurred many times. The chain couples TRBV15 to TRBJ2-5, with D unresolved. This CDR3 is 11 amino acids long. Germline V gene data show CDR1 as LNHNV and CDR2 as YYDKDF (reference sequence). V lost 5 bases, J lost 1 base, and 2 bases lay in between. The CDR3, as DNA: TGTGCCACCAGCGCCCAAGAGACCCAGTACTTC. Translated: CATSAQETQYF.

In this sample, this clonotype turned up many times. The gene calls are TRBV6-2 or TRBV6-3 and TRBJ1-5; D is undetermined. The V end was cut by 0 bases, the J end by 8 bases, with 8 bases between. Germline V gives CDR1 MNHEY, CDR2 SVGEGT. The CDR3 runs to 13 residues. The CDR3 region is CASSYSPGEPQHF. In DNA form, the CDR3 reads TGTGCCAGCAGTTACTCTCCCGGGGAGCCCCAGCATTTT.

The chain joins TRBV6-2 or TRBV6-3 to TRBJ2-5, with D maybe TRBD1 (5 bases). Germline V CDR1 and CDR2: MNHEY, SVGEGT. This CDR3 region has 15 residues. Trimming shortened V by 7 bases and J by 5 bases, and 20 bases separated the two germline ends. The CDR3 sequence is CASTSQGRVEETQYF. Written as DNA, the CDR3 is TGTGCCAGCACCTCTCAGGGAAGGGTCGAGGAGACCCAGTACTTC.

This chain joins TRBV11-2 and TRBJ2-3; tentatively, D is TRBD1 (6 bases). This CDR3 comprises 15 residues. With 2 bases removed from V and 1 base from J, the gap between germline ends came to 10 bases. Per the germline V gene, CDR1 is SGHAT and CDR2 is FQNNGV. CDR3 sequence reads: CASSLWGQRTDTQYF. CDR3 coding DNA: TGTGCCAGCAGCTTATGGGGGCAACGCACAGATACGCAGTATTTT. Drawing the rest from reference TRBV11-2 and TRBJ2-3, the complete variable domain is EAGVAQSPRYKIIEKRQSVAFWCNPISGHATLYWYQQILGQGPKLLIQFQNNGVVDDSQLPKDRFSAERLKGVDSTLKIQPAKLEDSAVYLCASSLWGQRTDTQYFGPGTRLTVL.

This clonotype was seen many times. This chain links TRBV29-1 with TRBJ2-1; 10 positions match TRBD1. V shed 7 bases and J 8 bases; nucleotides not matched to a gene: 14. Germline assignment: CDR1 SQVTM and CDR2 ANQGSEA. The CDR3 spans 15 residues. In DNA, the CDR3 is TGCAGCGCCAGTAGCCGGGACAGGGGATCGGATGAGCAGTTCTTC. This encodes CSASSRDRGSDEQFF.